What follows is one TCR beta chain and its context. Its specificity is not known. The data originate from a study of CD8+ T cells in alopecia areata. General study findings and limits: Normal skin's resident alphabeta T cells are also sequenced in scalp samples. Mice gave a clearer picture of TCR sharing than patients did, possibly for HLA-related reasons.

Both CD4+ and CD8+ T cells were separated by sorting PBMCs. The CDR3 sequence is 12 residues long. The germline V gene encodes CDR1 LNHDA and CDR2 SQIVND (reference sequence). V was shortened by 4 bases and J by 5 bases, with 8 bases between the two germline ends. In each case, RNA was isolated and then reverse transcribed into cDNA as the sequencing template. Assay: immunoSEQ multiplex PCR; the TCRdb copy retains only in-frame clones and omits some. Altogether roughly 150,000 clones are present, roughly 50% being singletons, with the ten largest covering more than 4.5%. The receptor's source is a human donor in good health. Sequenced sample: CD4+ T cells sorted from blood. The rearrangement uses TRBV19 and TRBJ1-2; D call uncertain. The chain's CDR3 is CASSRKGYGYTF. The CDR3 DNA is TGTGCCAGTAGTAGGAAAGGATATGGCTACACCTTC.